These 24 T cell receptor beta chains share one sample of origin, sequenced in a study of CD8+CD57+ T cells in acquired aplastic anemia. Investigators profiled TCR beta VDJ and CDR3 from genomic DNA template. TCRdb reprocessed the reads with MiXCR, giving one entry per CDR3 protein. Of under 200,000 distinct CDR3 sequences in the sample, roughly 40% are singletons; the top ten hold approximately 1%. The sequenced material came from sorted CD4+, CD8+, or CD8+CD57+ T cells (not recorded which) from PBMCs. The receptor source for this set is a human donor in good health.

V is TRBV5-1 and J is TRBJ1-3; perhaps TRBD1 as D (5 bases). The CDR3 sequence is 14 residues long. V lost 5 bases to trimming and J lost 4 bases, with 13 bases between them. Germline V gene data show CDR1 as SGHRS and CDR2 as YFSETQ. DNA for the CDR3: TGCGCCAGCAGGCAGGGTCGGGAGGGAAACACCATATATTTT. This encodes CASRQGREGNTIYF.

A remark on this clonotype: The junction shows a germline mismatch at one end, possibly a read error. The chain employs TRBV10-2 and TRBJ2-1; TRBD2 matches at 8 bases. Germline loops: CDR1 WSHSY, CDR2 SAAADI. CDR3 size: 15 residues. The CDR3 DNA is TGTGCCAGCAGTCAAGGACTAGCTTACTCCAATGAGCAGTTCTTC. It specifies CASSQGLAYSNEQFF.

The CDR3 nucleotides read TGTGCCTGGAGTGTGTTAGCGGGAGTTCTGAAGGAGCAGTTCTTC. Translating gives CAWSVLAGVLKEQFF. The chain joins TRBV30 to TRBJ2-1, with 9 bases lining up with TRBD2. Germline-derived CDR1 and CDR2 are GTSNPN and SVGIG (reference sequence). The ends lost 0 bases at V and 10 bases at J; junction bases unmatched: 10. CDR3 length: 15 residues. The whole variable domain, filled in from reference TRBV30 and TRBJ2-1, reads SQTIHQWPATLVQPVGSPLSLECTVEGTSNPNLYWYRQAAGRGLQLLFYSVGIGQISSEVPQNLSASRPQDRQFILSSKKLLLSDSGFYLCAWSVLAGVLKEQFFGPGTRLTVL.

This clonotype was counted many times. The J gene is TRBJ2-3, the V gene TRBV5-1, with 8 bases that match TRBD2. Germline V lookup: CDR1 SGHRS, CDR2 YFSETQ. This CDR3 is built from 14 residues. The junction had 4 bases not matched to a gene; V was cut back by 5 bases and J by 2 bases. CDR3 protein: CASSSGLVTDTQYF. CDR3 DNA: TGCGCCAGCAGTTCGGGACTAGTCACAGATACGCAGTATTTT.

CDR3 loop: CATSDWSRASQYF. The CDR3 coding sequence is TGTGCCACCAGTGATTGGAGTCGAGCTTCGCAGTATTTT. The chain links TRBV24-1 to TRBJ2-3; D remains ambiguous. V was cut by 2 bases and J by 10 bases, with 12 bases left in between. The CDR3 runs to 13 residues. Germline V gene data show CDR1 as KGHDR and CDR2 as SFDVKD.

The CDR3 here is CASSASGGALFEQYF. The CDR3, as DNA: TGTGCCAGCAGCGCTAGCGGGGGGGCTCTGTTCGAGCAGTACTTC. The chain employs TRBV9 and TRBJ2-7; 12 bases are shared with TRBD2. Germline V gene lookup returns CDR1 SGDLS and CDR2 YYNGEE. V lost 3 bases and J lost 6; bases outside the gene matches: 7. The CDR3 spans 15 residues.

This clonotype has ten or more counts. V gene TRBV9 combines with J gene TRBJ2-5; D may correspond to TRBD1 or TRBD2 (5 bases each). There are 16 residues in the CDR3. The germline V gene has CDR1 SGDLS and CDR2 YYNGEE. Trimming pared 3 bases from V and 5 bases from J, leaving 20 bases between. CDR3 nucleotides: TGTGCCAGCAGCGATCTAACCGGGACCTTGGGGGAGACCCAGTACTTC. It specifies CASSDLTGTLGETQYF.

A word on this clonotype: One end of the junction is discordant with germline, which a read error may explain. The V gene is TRBV3-1, the J gene TRBJ2-3; either TRBD1 or TRBD2 may supply D (5 bases each). This CDR3 has 15 amino acids. The germline V gene encodes CDR1 LGHDT and CDR2 YNNKEL (reference sequence). In DNA form, the CDR3 reads TGTGCCAGCAGCCAAGGAGGGACCAGCACAGAAACGCAGTATTTT. It encodes CASSQGGTSTETQYF.

This clonotype was counted a few times. V gene TRBV19 combines with J gene TRBJ2-1, with TRBD2 matching over 12 bases. V was pared by 9 bases and J by 4 bases, with 13 bases of the junction left unmatched. Germline CDR1 LNHDA, CDR2 SQIVND (reference sequence). This CDR3 region has 17 residues. CDR3 bases: TGTGCCAGCTCACAACCCCTGCTAGCGGGAGGGTACAATGAGCAGTTCTTC. Encoded protein: CASSQPLLAGGYNEQFF.

The V and J genes are TRBV5-1 and TRBJ2-7; D not certain. The V gene lost 0 bases and the J gene lost 6 bases, with 10 bases spanning the gap. Germline CDR1 reads SGHRS; CDR2 reads YFSETQ. The CDR3 sequence is 13 residues long. The CDR3 here is CASSLGNPTEQYF. CDR3 coding DNA: TGCGCCAGCAGCTTGGGTAACCCAACCGAGCAGTACTTC.

To note about this clonotype: Germline and junction disagree at one end, which may indicate a read error. V is TRBV2 and J is TRBJ2-3; D unresolved. Germline lookup yields CDR1 SNHLY and CDR2 FYNNEI. The CDR3 consists of 11 residues. The CDR3 nucleotides are TGTGTCAGCAGTGTAACAGATACGCAGTATTTT. Encoded protein: CVSSVTDTQYF.

This clonotype was seen at least ten times. This may come from a read error, since a much larger clone is one base off. The V call is TRBV10-3, the J call TRBJ2-7, with 8 bases lining up with TRBD1. The CDR3 spans 13 residues. Germline CDR1 reads ENHRY; CDR2 reads SYGVKD. V lost 7 bases and J lost 5; bases outside the gene matches: 7. The CDR3 is CAINPGQDHEQYF. Written as DNA, the CDR3 is TGTGCCATCAACCCGGGACAGGACCACGAGCAGTACTTC.

The chain carries TRBV7-3 and TRBJ2-7; either TRBD1 or TRBD2 may supply D (7 bases each). The germline V gene has CDR1 SGHTA and CDR2 FQGTGA. This CDR3 spans 14 amino acids. The V end was cut by 6 bases, the J end by 1 base, with 13 bases between. CDR3 DNA: TGTGCCAGCAGTCGACAGGGAGGGTCCTACGAGCAGTACTTC. It yields the protein CASSRQGGSYEQYF.

This clonotype was found once. The CDR3 sequence: CASSFFRGSDNSPLHF. CDR3 nucleotide sequence: TGCGCCAGCAGCTTCTTTAGGGGGAGCGATAATTCACCCCTCCACTTT. The rearrangement joins TRBV5-1 to TRBJ1-6, with D possibly TRBD1 on 6 matching bases. Germline values: CDR1 SGHRS, CDR2 YFSETQ. The germline V and J ends were trimmed by 2 bases and 5 bases, with 14 bases remaining between them. The CDR3 totals 16 residues.

On this clonotype itself: A much more abundant neighbour one base away suggests this may be a read error. The rearrangement joins TRBV5-6 to TRBJ2-2, with a possible D match to TRBD2 (6 bases). CDR3 length: 9 residues. The V gene's germline CDR1 is SGHDT and CDR2 YYEEEE. The CDR3 DNA follows: TGTGCCAGCACCGGGGGGCTGTTTTTT. Amino acids: CASTGGLFF.

The chain links TRBV10-3 to TRBJ1-3; unclear D gene. The CDR3 sequence is 12 residues long. Germline CDR1 and CDR2: ENHRY and SYGVKD. V was pared by 11 bases and J by 2 bases, with 10 bases between. The CDR3 spells CASGVPGNTIYF. The CDR3 DNA sequence: TGTGCCTCAGGCGTTCCTGGAAACACCATATATTTT.

This clonotype was recorded many times. The chain links TRBV5-1 to TRBJ2-3; no clear D gene. Germline V gives CDR1 SGHRS, CDR2 YFSETQ. The CDR3 totals 15 residues. Trimming took off 4 bases at V and 3 bases at J, with 15 bases between the two ends. In DNA form, the CDR3 reads TGCGCCAGCAGCGCGCGGATTGGGGTTACAGATACGCAGTATTTT. Translation: CASSARIGVTDTQYF.

As to this clonotype: It may be a read error: a sequence one base away is much more abundant. CDR3 nucleotide sequence: TGCGCCAGCAGCTGGCAGGGCACAGATACGCAGTGTTTT. Its protein product is CASSWQGTDTQCF. This chain links TRBV10-1 with TRBJ2-3, with D perhaps matching TRBD1 (5 bases). This CDR3 region has 13 residues. Germline-derived CDR1 and CDR2 are WNHNN and SYGVQD (reference sequence).

This clonotype has ten or more counts. The CDR3 DNA reads TGTGCCAGCAGCCGGAACAGGGGAGAACAAGAGACCCAGTACTTC. This encodes CASSRNRGEQETQYF. The chain recombines TRBV7-9 with TRBJ2-5; 7 positions match TRBD1. The CDR3 runs 15 residues. The germline V gene has CDR1 SEHNR and CDR2 FQNEAQ (reference sequence). V shed 5 bases, J shed 2 bases, and the junction held 8 bases outside the gene matches. Variable domain in full (rest from reference TRBV7-9 and TRBJ2-5): DTGVSQNPRHKITKRGQNVTFRCDPISEHNRLYWYRQTLGQGPEFLTYFQNEAQLEKSRLLSDRFSAERPKGSFSTLEIQRTEQGDSAMYLCASSRNRGEQETQYFGPGTRLLVL.

This clonotype was seen a few times. This sequence joins TRBV19 and TRBJ2-1; maybe TRBD2 (6 bases). Between the trimmed V and J ends, which lost 4 bases and 10 bases, there was a span of 14 bases. The CDR3 sequence is 13 residues long. Germline-derived CDR1 and CDR2 are LNHDA and SQIVND (reference sequence). CDR3 in amino acids: CASSTPFGGEQFF. For the CDR3, the DNA is TGTGCCAGTAGTACCCCTTTTGGAGGGGAGCAGTTCTTC. Looking up the rest from reference TRBV19 and TRBJ2-1 gives the full variable domain: DGGITQSPKYLFRKEGQNVTLSCEQNLNHDAMYWYRQDPGQGLRLIYYSQIVNDFQKGDIAEGYSVSREKKESFPLTVTSAQKNPTAFYLCASSTPFGGEQFFGPGTRLTVL.

This clonotype was picked up many times. The V gene is TRBV25-1, the J gene TRBJ2-7; D may correspond to TRBD1 or TRBD2 (5 bases each). There are 14 residues in the CDR3. Germline CDR1 and CDR2: MGHDK and SYGVNS. The germline V and J ends were trimmed by 2 bases and 3 bases, with 11 bases remaining between them. The chain's CDR3 is CASSETRDHYEQYF. CDR3 coding DNA: TGTGCCAGCAGTGAAACACGGGACCACTACGAGCAGTACTTC.

At least ten counts were recorded for this clonotype. V is TRBV7-9 and J is TRBJ2-6; D is perhaps TRBD1 (6 bases). There are 15 residues in the CDR3. Per the germline V gene, CDR1 is SEHNR and CDR2 is FQNEAQ (reference sequence). Trimming pared 10 bases from V and 0 bases from J, leaving 13 bases between. CDR3 sequence reads: CAKDRTDSGANVLTF. In DNA form, the CDR3 reads TGTGCCAAAGATAGGACAGACTCTGGGGCCAACGTCCTGACTTTC.

The chain uses TRBV14 and TRBJ2-7; 9 bases align to TRBD2. CDR3 length: 13 amino acids. Germline V lookup: CDR1 SGHDN, CDR2 FVKESK. V lost 3 bases to trimming and J lost 9 bases; unmatched junction nucleotides: 6. The CDR3 region is CASSQGGLAWQYF. CDR3 bases: TGTGCCAGCAGCCAGGGAGGACTAGCGTGGCAGTACTTC.

Remarks on this clonotype: A read error is possible here, since a much larger clone lies one base away. The V call is TRBV11-3, the J call TRBJ2-7; D ambiguous. Trimming took 4 bases from V and 4 from J, leaving 14 bases between them. Germline-derived CDR1 and CDR2 are SGHNT and YENEEA. This CDR3 is 14 amino acids long. The CDR3 coding sequence is TGTGCCAGCAGCTCAGATCTTGACCTATACGAGCAGTACTTC. Translating it yields CASSSDLDLYEQYF. Drawing the rest from reference TRBV11-3 and TRBJ2-7, the complete variable domain is EAGVVQSPRYKIIEKKQPVAFWCNPISGHNTLYWYLQNLGQGPELLIRYENEEAVDDSQLPKDRFSAERLKGVDSTLKIQPAELGDSAVYLCASSSDLDLYEQYFGPGTRLTVT.